This T cell receptor (beta chain) was identified during a study of cytomegalovirus exposure and HLA in healthy donors. The study ran its PCR with 60 Vbeta and 13 Jbeta primers. Assay: immunoSEQ multiplex PCR; the TCRdb copy retains only in-frame clones and omits some. This repertoire shows around 58,000 clones, around four fifths found once; its top ten account for about 5%. There are 17 residues in the CDR3. Trimming removed 4 bases at V and 2 bases at J, with 18 bases between. Germline V gene sequence: CDR1 SGHTA, CDR2 FQGNSA. Only a few counts were recorded for this clone. The sequencing sample was made of PBMCs. The chain employs TRBV7-2 and TRBJ2-4, with D possibly matching TRBD2 (6 bases). The source is a male donor in good health and CMV-seropositive. CDR3 nucleotide sequence: TGTGCCAGCAGCTCAAATTGGGCTAGCGAGTCCAAAAACATTCAGTACTTC. This translates into CASSSNWASESKNIQYF.